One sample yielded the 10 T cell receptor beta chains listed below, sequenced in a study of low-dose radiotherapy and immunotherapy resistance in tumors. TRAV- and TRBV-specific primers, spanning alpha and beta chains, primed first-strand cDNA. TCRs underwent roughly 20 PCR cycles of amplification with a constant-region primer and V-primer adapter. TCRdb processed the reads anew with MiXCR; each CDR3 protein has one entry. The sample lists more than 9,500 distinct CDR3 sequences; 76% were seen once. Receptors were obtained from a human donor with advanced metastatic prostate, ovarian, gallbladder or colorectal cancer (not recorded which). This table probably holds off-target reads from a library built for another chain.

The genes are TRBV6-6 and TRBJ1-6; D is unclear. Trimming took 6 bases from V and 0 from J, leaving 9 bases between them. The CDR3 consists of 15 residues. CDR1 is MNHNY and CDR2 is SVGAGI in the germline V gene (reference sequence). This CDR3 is CASRVVSSYNSPLHF. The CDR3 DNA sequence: TGTGCCAGCAGAGTGGTCAGCTCCTATAATTCACCCCTCCACTTT.

CDR3 nucleotide sequence: TGTGCCAGCAGCCAAGATGTCCTAACCCAGTACTTC. Protein: CASSQDVLTQYF. The J gene is TRBJ2-5, the V gene TRBV3-1; no firm D call. Deletions cut 0 bases from V and 8 bases from J, with 7 bases between. Germline values: CDR1 LGHDT, CDR2 YNNKEL (reference sequence). CDR3 size: 12 residues.

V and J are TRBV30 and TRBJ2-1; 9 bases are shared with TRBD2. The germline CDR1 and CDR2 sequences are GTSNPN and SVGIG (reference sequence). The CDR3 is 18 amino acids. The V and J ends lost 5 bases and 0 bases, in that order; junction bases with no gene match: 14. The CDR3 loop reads CAWGPGLARWGSYNEQFF. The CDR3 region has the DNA TGTGCCTGGGGCCCGGGACTAGCCCGGTGGGGCTCCTACAATGAGCAGTTCTTC.

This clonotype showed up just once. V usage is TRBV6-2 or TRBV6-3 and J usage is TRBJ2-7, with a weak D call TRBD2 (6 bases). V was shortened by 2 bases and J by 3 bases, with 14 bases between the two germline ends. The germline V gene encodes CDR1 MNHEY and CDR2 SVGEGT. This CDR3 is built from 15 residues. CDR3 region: CASSYPNRGIYEQYF. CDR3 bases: TGTGCCAGCAGTTACCCAAACCGGGGGATCTACGAGCAGTACTTC.

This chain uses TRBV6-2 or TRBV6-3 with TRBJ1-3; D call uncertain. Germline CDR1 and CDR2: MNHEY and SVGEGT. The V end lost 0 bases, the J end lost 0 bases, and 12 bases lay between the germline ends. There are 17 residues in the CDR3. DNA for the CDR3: TGTGCCAGCAGTTACTCGGGAGGGATTGGCTCTGGAAACACCATATATTTT. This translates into CASSYSGGIGSGNTIYF.

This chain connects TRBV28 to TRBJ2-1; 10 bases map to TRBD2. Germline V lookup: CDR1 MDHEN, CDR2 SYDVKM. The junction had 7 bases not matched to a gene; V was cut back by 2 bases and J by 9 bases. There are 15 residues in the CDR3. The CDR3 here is CASSLETSGWGEQFF. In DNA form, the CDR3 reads TGTGCCAGCAGTTTAGAGACTAGCGGGTGGGGTGAGCAGTTCTTC.

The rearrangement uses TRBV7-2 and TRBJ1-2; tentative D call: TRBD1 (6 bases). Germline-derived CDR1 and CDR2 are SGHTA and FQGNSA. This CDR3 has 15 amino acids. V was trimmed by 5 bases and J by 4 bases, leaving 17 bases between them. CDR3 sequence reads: CASSHRTGLPYGYTF. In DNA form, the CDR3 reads TGTGCCAGCAGCCATAGAACAGGGCTGCCCTATGGCTACACCTTC.

CDR3 region: CASSSQGNEAFF. As DNA, the CDR3 is TGTGCCAGCAGCTCACAGGGTAATGAAGCTTTCTTT. The chain joins TRBV5-4 to TRBJ1-1; possible D gene TRBD1, 6 bases. Trimming removed 3 bases from V and 7 bases from J, with 10 bases in between. CDR1 is SGHNT and CDR2 is YYREEE in the germline V gene (reference sequence). This CDR3 spans 12 amino acids.

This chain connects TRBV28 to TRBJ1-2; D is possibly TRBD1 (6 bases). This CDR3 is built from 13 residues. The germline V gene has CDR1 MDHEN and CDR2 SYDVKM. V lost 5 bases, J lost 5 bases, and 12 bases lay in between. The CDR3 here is CASSRQVMYGYTF. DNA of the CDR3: TGTGCCAGCAGTCGACAGGTTATGTATGGCTACACCTTC.

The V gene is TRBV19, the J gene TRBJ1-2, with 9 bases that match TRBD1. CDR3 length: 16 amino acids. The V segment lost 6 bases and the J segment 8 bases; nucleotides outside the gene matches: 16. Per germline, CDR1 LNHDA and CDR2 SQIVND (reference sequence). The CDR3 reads CASRPSIPGQGFGYTF. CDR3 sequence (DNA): TGTGCCAGTAGGCCTAGCATTCCGGGACAGGGATTCGGCTACACCTTC.